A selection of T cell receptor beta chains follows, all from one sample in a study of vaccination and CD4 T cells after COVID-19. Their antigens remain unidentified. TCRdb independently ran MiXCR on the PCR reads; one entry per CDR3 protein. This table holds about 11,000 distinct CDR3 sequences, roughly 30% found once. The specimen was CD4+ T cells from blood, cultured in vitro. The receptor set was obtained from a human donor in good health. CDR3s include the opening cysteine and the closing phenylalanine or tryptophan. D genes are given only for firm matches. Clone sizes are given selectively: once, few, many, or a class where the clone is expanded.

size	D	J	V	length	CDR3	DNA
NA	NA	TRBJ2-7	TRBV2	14	CASSDSVYLNEQYF	TGTGCCAGCAGTGACTCGGTCTATCTGAACGAGCAGTACTTC
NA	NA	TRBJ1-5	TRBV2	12	CASSGGNQPQHF	TGTGCCAGCAGTGGCGGTAATCAGCCCCAGCATTTT
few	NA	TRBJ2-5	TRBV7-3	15	CASSRGQSSEETQYF	TGTGCCAGCAGCCGCGGACAGAGCTCTGAAGAGACCCAGTACTTC
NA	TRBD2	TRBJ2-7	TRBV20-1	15	CSARFLAGTPYEQYF	TGCAGTGCTCGCTTTCTAGCGGGGACCCCCTACGAGCAGTACTTC
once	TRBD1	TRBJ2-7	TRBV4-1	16	CASSQTPGQGVYEQYF	TGCGCCAGCAGTCAAACCCCGGGACAGGGGGTTTACGAGCAGTACTTC
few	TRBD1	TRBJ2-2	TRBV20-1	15	CSASKDRGRTGELFF	TGCAGTGCTAGCAAGGACAGGGGGCGGACGGGGGAGCTGTTTTTT
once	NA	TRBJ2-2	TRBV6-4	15	CASSEDETNTGELFF	TGTGCCAGCAGTGAGGACGAAACGAACACCGGGGAGCTGTTTTTT
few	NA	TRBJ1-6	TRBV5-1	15	CASSLAGATNSPLHF	TGCGCCAGCAGCTTGGCCGGGGCTACTAATTCACCCCTCCACTTT
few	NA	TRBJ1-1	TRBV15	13	CATSRRANTEAFF	TGTGCCACCAGCAGACGGGCCAACACTGAAGCTTTCTTT
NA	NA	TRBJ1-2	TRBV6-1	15	CASPRTDGHNYGYTF	TGTGCCAGCCCCAGGACCGACGGTCATAACTATGGCTACACCTTC
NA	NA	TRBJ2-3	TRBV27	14	CASSLGLSTDTQYF	TGTGCCAGCAGTTTAGGGTTAAGCACAGATACGCAGTATTTT
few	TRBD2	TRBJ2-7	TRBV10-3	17	CAIRQQLAGGLTGEQYF	TGTGCCATCAGACAACAACTAGCGGGGGGTCTCACGGGCGAGCAGTACTTC
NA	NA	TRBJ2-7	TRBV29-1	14	CSVGRGSWSEEQYF	TGCAGCGTTGGGCGGGGCTCCTGGTCGGAAGAGCAGTACTTC
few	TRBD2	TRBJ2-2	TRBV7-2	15	CASMLREGQGGELFF	TGTGCCAGCATGCTAAGGGAGGGGCAGGGCGGGGAGCTGTTTTTT
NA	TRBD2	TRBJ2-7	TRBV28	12	CASRTGLYEQYF	TGTGCCAGCAGAACGGGACTATACGAGCAGTACTTC
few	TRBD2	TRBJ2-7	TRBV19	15	CASSIGTSGVHEQYF	TGTGCCAGTAGTATAGGGACTAGCGGAGTCCACGAGCAGTACTTC
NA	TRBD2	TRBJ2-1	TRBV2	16	CASSGASGASYNEQFF	TGTGCCAGCAGTGGGGCTAGCGGGGCCTCCTACAATGAGCAGTTCTTC
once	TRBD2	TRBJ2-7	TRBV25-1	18	CASSAASGSGSGSYEQYF	TGTGCCAGCAGTGCGGCTAGCGGGAGTGGATCGGGCTCCTACGAGCAGTACTTC
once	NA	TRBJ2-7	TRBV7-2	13	CASSLGTENEQYF	TGTGCCAGCAGCTTAGGGACAGAGAACGAGCAGTACTTC
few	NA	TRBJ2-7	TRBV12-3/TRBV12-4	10	CASSFYEQYF	TGTGCCAGCAGTTTCTACGAGCAGTACTTC
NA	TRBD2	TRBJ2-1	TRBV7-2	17	CASSLPIFSGRVNEQFF	TGTGCCAGCAGCTTACCCATTTTTAGCGGGAGGGTGAATGAGCAGTTCTTC
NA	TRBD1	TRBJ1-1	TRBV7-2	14	CASSLRGLSAEAFF	TGTGCCAGCAGCTTAAGGGGGCTGTCTGCTGAAGCTTTCTTT
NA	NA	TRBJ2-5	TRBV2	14	CASSEGVGPETQYF	TGTGCCAGCAGTGAAGGGGTAGGGCCGGAGACCCAGTACTTC
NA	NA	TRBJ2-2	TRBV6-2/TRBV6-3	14	CASMGRINTGELFF	TGTGCCAGCATGGGGAGAATCAACACCGGGGAGCTGTTTTTT
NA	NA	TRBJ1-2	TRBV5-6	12	CASSLENYGYTF	TGTGCCAGCAGCTTGGAGAACTATGGCTACACCTTC
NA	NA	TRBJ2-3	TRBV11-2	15	CASSLRPISTDTQYF	TGTGCCAGCAGCTTAAGACCAATAAGCACAGATACGCAGTATTTT
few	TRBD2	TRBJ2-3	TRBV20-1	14	CSSRVAGVTDTQYF	TGCAGTTCAAGAGTAGCGGGGGTCACAGATACGCAGTATTTT
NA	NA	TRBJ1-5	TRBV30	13	CAWNGQINQPQHF	TGTGCCTGGAATGGGCAGATTAATCAGCCCCAGCATTTT
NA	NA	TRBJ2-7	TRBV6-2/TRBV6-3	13	CASQRGSSYEQYF	TGTGCCAGCCAACGGGGAAGCTCCTACGAGCAGTACTTC
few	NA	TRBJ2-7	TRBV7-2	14	CASSLGTGIYEQYF	TGTGCCAGCAGCTTAGGTACGGGAATCTACGAGCAGTACTTC
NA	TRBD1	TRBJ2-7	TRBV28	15	CASSLRDRAHYEQYF	TGTGCCAGCAGTTTAAGGGACAGGGCCCACTACGAGCAGTACTTC
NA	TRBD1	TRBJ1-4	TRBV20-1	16	CSAIQGGRVREEKLFF	TGCAGTGCTATACAGGGGGGGAGGGTTCGAGAGGAAAAACTGTTTTTT
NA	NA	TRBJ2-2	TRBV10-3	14	CAISESSKLGELFF	TGTGCCATCAGTGAGTCTTCGAAGCTCGGGGAGCTGTTTTTT
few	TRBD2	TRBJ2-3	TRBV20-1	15	CSARPLGLAGDTQYF	TGCAGTGCTAGACCACTTGGACTAGCGGGCGATACGCAGTATTTT
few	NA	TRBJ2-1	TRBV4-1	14	CASSQLTSNNEQFF	TGCGCCAGCAGCCAACTCACTAGTAACAATGAGCAGTTCTTC
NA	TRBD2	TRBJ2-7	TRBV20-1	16	CSARDFGSGRDYEQYF	TGCAGTGCTAGAGATTTCGGTAGCGGGAGAGATTACGAGCAGTACTTC
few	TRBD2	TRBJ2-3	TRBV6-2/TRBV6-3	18	CASSYPTALAGVSDTQYF	TGTGCCAGCAGTTACCCAACCGCCCTAGCGGGAGTATCAGATACGCAGTATTTT
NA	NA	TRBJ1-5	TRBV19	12	CASSIVAQPQHF	TGTGCCAGTAGTATAGTAGCTCAGCCCCAGCATTTT
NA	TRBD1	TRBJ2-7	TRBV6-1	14	CATVDRFRSYEQYF	TGTGCCACCGTGGACAGGTTTCGCTCCTACGAGCAGTACTTC
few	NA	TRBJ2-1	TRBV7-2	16	CASSLELARGMNEQFF	TGTGCCAGCAGCCTCGAGCTAGCTAGGGGAATGAATGAGCAGTTCTTC
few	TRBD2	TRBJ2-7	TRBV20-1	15	CSASPLAGGPYEQYF	TGCAGTGCATCCCCTCTAGCGGGAGGGCCCTACGAGCAGTACTTC
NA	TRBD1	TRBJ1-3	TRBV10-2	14	CASSVQGAGNTIYF	TGCGCCAGCAGCGTACAGGGGGCGGGAAACACCATATATTTT
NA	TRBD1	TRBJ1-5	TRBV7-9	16	CASSAGQSPLGQPQHF	TGTGCCAGCAGCGCGGGACAGTCTCCCTTGGGGCAGCCCCAGCATTTT